This is a list of T cell receptor beta chains from one sample in a study of control samples from healthy donors and cancer patients. Here immunoSEQ multiplex PCR was the method, and the copy in TCRdb shows in-frame clones only, minus some. The sample lists about 55,000 clones, roughly 90% occurring once. Sequencing input: blood. These receptor sequences come from a man aged 45-65 years in good health. CDR3s include the opening cysteine and the closing phenylalanine or tryptophan. D genes are given only for firm matches. Clone sizes are given selectively: once, few, many, or a class where the clone is expanded.

DNA	CDR3	J	size	V	D
TGCGCCAGCAGCTTGGCCGTATCGGACAATGAGCAGTTCTTC	CASSLAVSDNEQFF	TRBJ2-1	.	TRBV5-1	.
TGTGCCAGCTCACCACCGTGGACTAGCGGACACTACGAGCAGTACTTC	CASSPPWTSGHYEQYF	TRBJ2-7	.	TRBV18	TRBD2
TGTGCCAGCAGCCAAGAGGCGGGGCGGACACGACTCTCCTACGAGCAGTACTTC	CASSQEAGRTRLSYEQYF	TRBJ2-7	.	TRBV3-1/TRBV3-2	.
TGTGCCAGCAGCTTAACCCTCGCCACCGCGGAAACTGAAGCTTTCTTT	CASSLTLATAETEAFF	TRBJ1-1	.	TRBV7-9	.
TGTGCCAGCTCACCGGACATACAAATCCTGAGCTCCTACGAGCAGTACTTC	CASSPDIQILSSYEQYF	TRBJ2-7	.	TRBV18	.
TGTGCCAGCTCACTTACAGGGGGCGAAGAGACCCAGTACTTC	CASSLTGGEETQYF	TRBJ2-5	once	TRBV18	TRBD1
TGTGCCAGCAGTTCATCCTCCTCGACGGGGAGGATGCGAGCTTTCTTT	CASSSSSSTGRMRAFF	TRBJ1-1	.	TRBV27	.
TGTGCCAGCAGCCTCGGACAGGGGGGTAATACGCAGTATTTT	CASSLGQGGNTQYF	TRBJ2-3	.	TRBV11-3	TRBD1
TGTGCCAGCAGTCGCCTAGCGGGAGGGCCCATCCGCCACGAGCAGTACTTC	CASSRLAGGPIRHEQYF	TRBJ2-7	.	TRBV27	TRBD2
TGTGCCAGCAGTTCCGCCGGGACTAGCGGGAGCTACGAGCAGTACTTC	CASSSAGTSGSYEQYF	TRBJ2-7	.	TRBV27	TRBD2
TGTGCCAGCAGCTTAAATCCGGGATTGAGCGAGCAGTACTTC	CASSLNPGLSEQYF	TRBJ2-7	.	TRBV7-2	.
TGTGCCACCAGCAGAGATCTGGGGTCAGATACGCAGTATTTT	CATSRDLGSDTQYF	TRBJ2-3	.	TRBV15	.